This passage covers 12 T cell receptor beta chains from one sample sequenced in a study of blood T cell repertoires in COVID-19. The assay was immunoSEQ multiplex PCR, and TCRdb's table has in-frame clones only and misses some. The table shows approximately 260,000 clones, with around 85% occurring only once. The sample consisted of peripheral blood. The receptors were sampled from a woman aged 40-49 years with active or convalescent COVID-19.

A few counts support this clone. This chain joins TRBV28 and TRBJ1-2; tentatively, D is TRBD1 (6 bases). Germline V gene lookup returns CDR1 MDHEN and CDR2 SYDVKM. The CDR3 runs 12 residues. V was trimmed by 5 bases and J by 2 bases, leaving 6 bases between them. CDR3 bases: TGTGCCAGCAGTACAGGGAACTATGGCTACACCTTC. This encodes CASSTGNYGYTF.

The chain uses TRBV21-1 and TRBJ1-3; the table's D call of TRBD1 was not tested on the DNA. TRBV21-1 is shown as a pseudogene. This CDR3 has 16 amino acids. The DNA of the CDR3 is TGTGCCAGCACCCCAACCCAGGGTCCCTCTGGAAACACCATATATTTT. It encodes CASTPTQGPSGNTIYF.

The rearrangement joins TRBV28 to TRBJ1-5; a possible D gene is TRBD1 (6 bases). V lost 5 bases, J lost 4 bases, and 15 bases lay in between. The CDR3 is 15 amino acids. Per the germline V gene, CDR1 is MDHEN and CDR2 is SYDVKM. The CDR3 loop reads CASSKGNRVNQPQHF. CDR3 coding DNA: TGTGCCAGCAGTAAAGGAAACAGGGTAAATCAGCCCCAGCATTTT.

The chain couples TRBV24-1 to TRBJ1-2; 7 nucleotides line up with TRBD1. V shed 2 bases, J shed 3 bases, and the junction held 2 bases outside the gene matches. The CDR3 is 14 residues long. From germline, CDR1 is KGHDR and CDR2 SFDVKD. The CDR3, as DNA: TGTGCCACCAGTGATTCCAGGGGGGACTATGGCTACACCTTC. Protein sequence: CATSDSRGDYGYTF.

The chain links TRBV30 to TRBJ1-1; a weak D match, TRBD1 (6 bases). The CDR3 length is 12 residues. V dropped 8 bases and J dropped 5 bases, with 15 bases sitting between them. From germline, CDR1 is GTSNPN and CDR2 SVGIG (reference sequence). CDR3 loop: CAIEQGGTEAFF. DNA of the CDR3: TGTGCCATTGAACAGGGAGGGACTGAAGCTTTCTTT.

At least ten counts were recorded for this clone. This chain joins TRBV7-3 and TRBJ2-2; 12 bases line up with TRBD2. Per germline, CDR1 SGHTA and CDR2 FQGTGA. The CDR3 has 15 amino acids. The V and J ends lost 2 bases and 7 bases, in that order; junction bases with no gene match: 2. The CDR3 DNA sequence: TGTGCCAGCAGCTTAGGACTAGCGGGGTTCGGGGAGCTGTTTTTT. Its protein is CASSLGLAGFGELFF.

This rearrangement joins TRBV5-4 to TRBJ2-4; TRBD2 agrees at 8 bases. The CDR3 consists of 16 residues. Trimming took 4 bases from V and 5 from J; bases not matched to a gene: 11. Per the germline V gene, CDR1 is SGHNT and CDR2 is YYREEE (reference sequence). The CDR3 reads CASSTGGGGPQNIQYF. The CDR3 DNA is TGTGCCAGCAGCACTGGCGGCGGGGGGCCACAAAACATTCAGTACTTC. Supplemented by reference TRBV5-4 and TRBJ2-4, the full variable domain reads ETGVTQSPTHLIKTRGQQVTLRCSSQSGHNTVSWYQQALGQGPQFIFQYYREEENGRGNFPPRFSGLQFPNYSSELNVNALELDDSALYLCASSTGGGGPQNIQYFGAGTRLSVL.

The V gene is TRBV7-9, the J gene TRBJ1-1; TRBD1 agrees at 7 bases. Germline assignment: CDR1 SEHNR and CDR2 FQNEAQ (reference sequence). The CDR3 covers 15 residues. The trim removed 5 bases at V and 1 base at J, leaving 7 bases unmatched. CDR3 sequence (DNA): TGTGCCAGCAGCCGGATTGAGGGGGCGAACACTGAAGCTTTCTTT. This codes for CASSRIEGANTEAFF.

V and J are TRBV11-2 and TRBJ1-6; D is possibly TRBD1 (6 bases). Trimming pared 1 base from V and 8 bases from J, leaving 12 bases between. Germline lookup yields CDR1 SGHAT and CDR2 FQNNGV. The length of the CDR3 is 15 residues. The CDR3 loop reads CASSLVSGEHSPLHF. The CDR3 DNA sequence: TGTGCCAGCAGCTTAGTTTCAGGGGAACATTCACCCCTCCACTTT.

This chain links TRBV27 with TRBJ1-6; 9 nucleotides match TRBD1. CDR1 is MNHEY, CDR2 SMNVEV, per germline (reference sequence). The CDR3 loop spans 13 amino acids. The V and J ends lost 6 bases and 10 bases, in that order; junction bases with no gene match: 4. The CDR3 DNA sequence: TGTGCCAGCAGACGACAGGGGGAATCACCCCTCCACTTT. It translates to CASRRQGESPLHF.

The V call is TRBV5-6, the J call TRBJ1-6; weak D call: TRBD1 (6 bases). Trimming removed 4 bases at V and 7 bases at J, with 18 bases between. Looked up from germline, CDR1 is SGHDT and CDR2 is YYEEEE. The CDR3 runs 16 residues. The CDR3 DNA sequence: TGTGCCAGCAGCGTAAGAGGGGGAGCGTGGAATTCACCCCTCCACTTT. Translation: CASSVRGGAWNSPLHF.

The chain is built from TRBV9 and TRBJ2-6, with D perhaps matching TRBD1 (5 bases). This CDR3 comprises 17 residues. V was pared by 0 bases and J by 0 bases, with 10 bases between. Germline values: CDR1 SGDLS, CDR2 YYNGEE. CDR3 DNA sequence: TGTGCCAGCAGCGTAGAAGGGGTTCGCTCTGGGGCCAACGTCCTGACTTTC. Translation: CASSVEGVRSGANVLTF.